The 10 T cell receptor beta chains reported below all come from one sample, sequenced in a study of blood T cell repertoires in COVID-19. Profiling relied on immunoSEQ multiplex PCR, and the TCRdb table lists in-frame clones only, not all of them. The table records under 150,000 clones, approximately 83% of them present only once. The sequenced sample consisted of peripheral blood. The receptors here all came from a woman aged 50 to 60 who had recovered from COVID-19.

The chain joins TRBV6-5 to TRBJ2-1; 10 nucleotides agree with TRBD1. The trim removed 6 bases at V and 3 bases at J, leaving 5 bases unmatched. The CDR3 length is 15 residues. Looked up from germline, CDR1 is MNHEY and CDR2 is SVGAGI. The CDR3 loop is CASSEDRGSYNEQFF. CDR3 nucleotides: TGTGCCAGCAGCGAGGACAGGGGGAGCTACAATGAGCAGTTCTTC.

The chain is built from TRBV9 and TRBJ2-3, with D possibly matching TRBD2 (6 bases). The germline gives CDR1 SGDLS, CDR2 YYNGEE. V lost 0 bases and J lost 1, with 18 bases in between. This CDR3 comprises 18 residues. The CDR3 spells CASSVAMGAGLRTDTQYF. The CDR3 DNA is TGTGCCAGCAGCGTAGCTATGGGAGCGGGCCTTCGCACAGATACGCAGTATTTT.

The chain has TRBV7-2 and TRBJ2-5; D is uncertain. The CDR3 has 12 amino acids. Germline V gene sequence: CDR1 SGHTA, CDR2 FQGNSA. V lost 0 bases and J lost 5, with 4 bases in between. The CDR3 is CASSLALETQYF. The CDR3 DNA reads TGTGCCAGCAGCTTAGCTCTGGAGACCCAGTACTTC.

The chain links TRBV19 to TRBJ1-4; 9 bases are a match to TRBD1. This CDR3 is built from 16 residues. The germline V gene encodes CDR1 LNHDA and CDR2 SQIVND (reference sequence). The V gene end was trimmed by 4 bases and the J gene end by 4 bases; junction bases not matched to a gene: 7. The chain's CDR3 is CASSNRGQGVNEKLFF. The CDR3, as DNA: TGTGCCAGTAGTAATAGGGGACAGGGAGTTAATGAAAAACTGTTTTTT.

V usage is TRBV30 and J usage is TRBJ2-2, with 12 bases that match TRBD2. Germline V lookup: CDR1 GTSNPN, CDR2 SVGIG (reference sequence). The CDR3 totals 14 residues. The trim removed 3 bases at V and 5 bases at J, leaving 1 base unmatched. CDR3 coding DNA: TGTGCCTGGAGACTAGCGGGAGGAACCGGGGAGCTGTTTTTT. Translated, it gives CAWRLAGGTGELFF.

This clone appeared a single time. The chain combines TRBV6-6 with TRBJ2-1, with 8 bases lining up with TRBD1. The J segment lost 3 bases and the V segment lost 6 bases, leaving 7 bases of the junction unmatched. The length of the CDR3 is 15 residues. The germline V gene encodes CDR1 MNHNY and CDR2 SVGAGI (reference sequence). The CDR3 DNA sequence: TGTGCCAGCAGCCATCAGGGACAGGACTACAATGAGCAGTTCTTC. As protein: CASSHQGQDYNEQFF.

This CDR3 reads CASSELGGRYGYTF. CDR3 DNA: TGTGCCAGCAGTGAACTGGGAGGACGTTATGGCTACACCTTC. The J gene is TRBJ1-2, the V gene TRBV6-1; D gene unclear. The ends were cut back, 2 bases at V and 5 bases at J, with 12 bases in the middle. This CDR3 region has 14 residues. Germline-derived CDR1 and CDR2 are MNHNS and SASEGT.

The chain carries TRBV18 and TRBJ2-1; no clear D gene. From germline, CDR1 is KGHSH and CDR2 LQKENI. V lost 4 bases, J lost 0 bases, and 13 bases lay in between. The CDR3 contains 16 residues. DNA for the CDR3: TGTGCCAGCTCACAAAGAGCGCGAAGCTCCTACAATGAGCAGTTCTTC. Its translation is CASSQRARSSYNEQFF.

The chain is built from TRBV6-6 and TRBJ1-1, with unresolved D. The V end was cut by 5 bases, the J end by 4 bases, with 17 bases between. This CDR3 is built from 15 residues. Germline CDR1 and CDR2: MNHNY and SVGAGI (reference sequence). The CDR3 here is CASSGMRDGSTEAFF. DNA for the CDR3: TGTGCCAGCAGTGGAATGCGGGATGGCAGCACTGAAGCTTTCTTT.

This clone has a single count. The chain employs TRBV11-2 and TRBJ1-6, with D tentatively TRBD1 (6 bases). The CDR3 is made up of 16 amino acids. V shed 7 bases and J shed 3 bases, with 16 bases lying between them. Germline-derived CDR1 and CDR2 are SGHAT and FQNNGV. The CDR3 sequence is CASKREQGLYNSPLHF. CDR3 in DNA: TGTGCCAGCAAGAGGGAGCAGGGGCTCTATAATTCACCCCTCCACTTT. The whole variable domain, remainder taken from reference TRBV11-2 and TRBJ1-6, is EAGVAQSPRYKIIEKRQSVAFWCNPISGHATLYWYQQILGQGPKLLIQFQNNGVVDDSQLPKDRFSAERLKGVDSTLKIQPAKLEDSAVYLCASKREQGLYNSPLHFGNGTRLTVT.